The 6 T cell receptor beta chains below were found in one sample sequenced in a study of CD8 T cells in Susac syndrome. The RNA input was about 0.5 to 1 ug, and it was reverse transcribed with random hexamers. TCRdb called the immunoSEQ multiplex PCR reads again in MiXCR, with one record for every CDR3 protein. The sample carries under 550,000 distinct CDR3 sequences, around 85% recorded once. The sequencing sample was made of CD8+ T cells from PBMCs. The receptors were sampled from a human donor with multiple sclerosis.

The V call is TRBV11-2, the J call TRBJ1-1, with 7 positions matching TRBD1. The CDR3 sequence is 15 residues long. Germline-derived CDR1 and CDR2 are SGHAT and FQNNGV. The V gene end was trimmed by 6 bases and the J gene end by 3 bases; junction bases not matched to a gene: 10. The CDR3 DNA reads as TGTGCCAGCAGTTTCAACAGGGGAGTGGACACTGAAGCTTTCTTT. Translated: CASSFNRGVDTEAFF. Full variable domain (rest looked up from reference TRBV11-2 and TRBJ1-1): EAGVAQSPRYKIIEKRQSVAFWCNPISGHATLYWYQQILGQGPKLLIQFQNNGVVDDSQLPKDRFSAERLKGVDSTLKIQPAKLEDSAVYLCASSFNRGVDTEAFFGQGTRLTVV.

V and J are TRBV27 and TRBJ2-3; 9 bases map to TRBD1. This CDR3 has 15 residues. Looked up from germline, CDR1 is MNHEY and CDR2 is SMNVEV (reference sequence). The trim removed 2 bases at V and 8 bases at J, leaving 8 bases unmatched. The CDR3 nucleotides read TGTGCCAGCAGTTTAATTGGTACAGGGGGCCGTACGCAGTATTTT. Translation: CASSLIGTGGRTQYF.

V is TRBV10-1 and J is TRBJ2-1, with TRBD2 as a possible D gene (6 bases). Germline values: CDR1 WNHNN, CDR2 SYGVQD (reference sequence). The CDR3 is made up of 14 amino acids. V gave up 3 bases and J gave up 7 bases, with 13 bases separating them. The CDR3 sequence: CASSDLTGGNEQFF. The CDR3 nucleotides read TGCGCCAGCAGTGATTTAACCGGGGGTAATGAGCAGTTCTTC.

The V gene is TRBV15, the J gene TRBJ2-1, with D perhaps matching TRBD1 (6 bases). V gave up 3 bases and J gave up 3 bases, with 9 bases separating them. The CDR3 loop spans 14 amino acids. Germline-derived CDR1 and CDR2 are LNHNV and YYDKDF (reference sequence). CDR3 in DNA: TGTGCCACCAGCAGGGACAGAAACTACAATGAGCAGTTCTTC. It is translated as CATSRDRNYNEQFF.

The CDR3 DNA reads as TGTGCCAGCAGTAGGAGGGGCGGGAGCTCCTACGAGCAGTACTTC. Translation: CASSRRGGSSYEQYF. The chain is built from TRBV28 and TRBJ2-7, with TRBD2 matching 7 bases. V lost 5 bases and J lost 0; bases outside the gene matches: 7. CDR1 and CDR2 (germline): MDHEN, SYDVKM. The CDR3 contains 15 residues.

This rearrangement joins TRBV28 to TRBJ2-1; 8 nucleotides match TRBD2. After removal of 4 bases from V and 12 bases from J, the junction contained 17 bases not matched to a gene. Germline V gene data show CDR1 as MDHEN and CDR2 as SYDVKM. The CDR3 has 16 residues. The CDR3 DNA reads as TGTGCCAGCAGTTCCGGGACTAGGGCGCAACAATGGCGGCAGTTCTTC. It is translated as CASSSGTRAQQWRQFF.